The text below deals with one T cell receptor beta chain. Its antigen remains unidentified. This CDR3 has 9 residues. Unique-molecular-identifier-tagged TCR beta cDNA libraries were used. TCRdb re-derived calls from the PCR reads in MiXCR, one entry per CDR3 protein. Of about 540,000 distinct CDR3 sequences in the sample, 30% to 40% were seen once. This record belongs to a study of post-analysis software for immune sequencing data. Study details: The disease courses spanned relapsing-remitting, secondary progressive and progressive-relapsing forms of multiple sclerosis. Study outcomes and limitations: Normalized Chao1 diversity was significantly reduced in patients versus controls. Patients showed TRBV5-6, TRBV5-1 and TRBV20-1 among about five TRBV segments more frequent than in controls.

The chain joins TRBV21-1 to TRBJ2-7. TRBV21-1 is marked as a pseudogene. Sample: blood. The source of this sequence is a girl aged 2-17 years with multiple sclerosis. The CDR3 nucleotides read TGTGCCAGCAGCTCGTATAAGTACTTC. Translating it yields CASSSYKYF.